The sequence of this T cell receptor (beta chain) was determined in a study of T cell repertoires in cytomegalovirus infection. This clonotype was observed many times. Its antigen is currently unknown. Germline CDR1 reads SGHDT; CDR2 reads YYEEEE. The CDR3 is 17 residues long. The V and J ends lost 4 bases and 4 bases, in that order; junction bases with no gene match: 9. Each CDR3 protein gets one entry after TCRdb re-called the reads with MiXCR. The sample has about 190,000 distinct CDR3 sequences, approximately 9.7% seen once. Study conclusions and caveats: Carriers of CMV and the relevant HLA type were discriminated by public TCR beta frequency.

The rearrangement joins TRBV5-6 to TRBJ1-6, with 9 positions matching TRBD1. The sequencing sample was made of PBMCs. This TCR was sampled from a human donor in good health (CMV status not recorded). Some clones in this sample may be carry-over from other donors' samples. CDR3 region: CASSPGTGLIYNSPLHF. Written as DNA, the CDR3 is TGTGCCAGCAGCCCAGGGACAGGGCTAATTTATAATTCACCCCTCCACTTT. Combining the CDR3 with reference TRBV5-6 and TRBJ1-6 gives the whole variable domain DAGVTQSPTHLIKTRGQQVTLRCSPKSGHDTVSWYQQALGQGPQFIFQYYEEEERQRGNFPDRFSGHQFPNYSSELNVNALLLGDSALYLCASSPGTGLIYNSPLHFGNGTRLTVT.